This TCR beta chain stems from a study of blood T cell repertoires in COVID-19. At the level of the study: The United States, Italy and Spain were the sources of the acute and convalescent COVID-19 samples.

Enrolled through a virtual design, the participants were between roughly 18 and 100 years of age and came from some 26 US areas. Researchers sorted participants into cohorts using their self-reported clinical history. Methods used by the authors: Amplification from reference gene primers served as the basis for estimated nucleated cell counts. The assay was immunoSEQ multiplex PCR, and TCRdb's table has in-frame clones only and misses some. That table gives V, J and clone size, and the DNA gave D and trimming. Of approximately 160,000 clones in the sample, about 88% were seen once. CDR3 length: 16 amino acids. The germline V and J ends were trimmed by 2 bases and 0 bases, with 11 bases remaining between them. Germline CDR1 and CDR2: MNHEY and SVGEGT.

This sequence was found in a man over 45 who had recovered from COVID-19. The chain uses TRBV6-2 or TRBV6-3 and TRBJ1-3; D might be TRBD1 (5 bases). Sequencing was done on a sample of PBMCs or T cells enriched from blood (not recorded which). CDR3 nucleotide sequence: TGTGCCAGCAGTTACCCGGGACTGCGCTCTGGAAACACCATATATTTT. It translates to CASSYPGLRSGNTIYF.